The rows below give T cell receptor beta chains drawn from one sample of a study of T-cell memory formation after mild COVID-19. In TCRdb, the 5' RACE reads were re-called with MiXCR into one record per CDR3 protein. The sample holds 400,000 to 500,000 distinct CDR3 sequences, 20% to 30% seen once. Sequencing was carried out using PBMCs or a T cell subset sorted from them (not recorded which). The receptors here all came from an adult woman who had mild COVID-19 (a few samples of this study predate the infection). Cell type and time point are not known. CDR3s leave out the opening cysteine and the closing phenylalanine or tryptophan. Only part of the rows carry a size: once, few, many, or a class if the clone is expanded.

size | J | V | CDR3
once | TRBJ2-7 | TRBV7-2 | ASSSIAGGPSYEQY
- | TRBJ1-2 | TRBV3-1 | ASSHDGQSGYT
- | TRBJ2-7 | TRBV11-2 | ASSLARYYEQY
few | TRBJ2-7 | TRBV21-1 | ASSNHTGAYEQY
- | TRBJ2-1 | TRBV7-9 | ASSWWTGGSYNEQF
- | TRBJ1-6 | TRBV18 | ASSPPTTGWAPLH
- | TRBJ1-2 | TRBV9 | ASSPWGTNYGYT
- | TRBJ2-7 | TRBV19 | ASSIGTTYEQY
- | TRBJ2-7 | TRBV5-6 | ASSPGTGITYEQY
few | TRBJ1-1 | TRBV6-6 | ASSTPRDRGLGAF
few | TRBJ2-6 | TRBV4-1 | ASSQDPGANVLT
- | TRBJ1-2 | TRBV6-1 | ASSPGRDWDGYT
few | TRBJ2-7 | TRBV14 | ASSPRYGRGSSYEQY
- | TRBJ1-5 | TRBV20-1 | SASRRGRGNQPQH
- | TRBJ2-1 | TRBV6-6 | ASSTGTDEQF
- | TRBJ2-5 | TRBV9 | ASSVGSGTPQETQY
few | TRBJ1-2 | TRBV7-9 | ASSLTSLNGGYT
- | TRBJ1-2 | TRBV4-1 | ASSQAGTAYGYT
many | TRBJ2-7 | TRBV20-1 | SATGGWEQY
- | TRBJ2-5 | TRBV29-1 | SVDGRAETQY
few | TRBJ1-1 | TRBV20-1 | SARDYARTGGTNTEAF
few | TRBJ1-1 | TRBV5-1 | ASSGRAEAF